A selection of T cell receptor beta chains follows, all from one sample in a study of T cells in severe cutaneous drug reactions. TCRdb reprocessed the multiplex PCR reads, keeping one entry per CDR3 protein, no DNA. The sample includes about 8,300 distinct CDR3 sequences. Sequencing used cells from a skin blister. Receptors originate from a human donor with a severe cutaneous adverse drug reaction. The CDR3 runs from the conserved cysteine through the conserved F or W.

v_gene	j_gene	len	CDR3aa
TRBV10-2	TRBJ2-3	14	CASTPWRSTDTQYF
TRBV29-1	TRBJ2-7	14	CSVGGLTGTDEQYF
TRBV4-1	TRBJ1-1	14	CASSQIGGAAEAFF
TRBV20-1	TRBJ2-5	19	CSALISDRWALAIQETQYF
TRBV4-3	TRBJ1-2	14	CASSQVSGIYGYTF
TRBV13	TRBJ2-3	15	CASSGGDVVLDTQYF
TRBV4-3	TRBJ2-1	14	CASSLGGNYNEQFF
TRBV5-4	TRBJ2-3	15	CASSLEGKSTDTQYF
TRBV9	TRBJ1-5	14	CASSVSGLNQPQHF
TRBV13	TRBJ2-7	13	CATNLGAVGEQYF
TRBV7-2	TRBJ2-7	15	CASSFSRDSYYEQYF
TRBV19	TRBJ1-1	13	CATDDRMNTEAFF
TRBV28	TRBJ1-5	15	CASSLRSAGHQPQHF
TRBV28	TRBJ2-7	13	CASSLGSVYEQYF